One sample yielded the 29 T cell receptor beta chains listed below, sequenced in a study of CD8 T cells in ankylosing spondylitis. General study points: There was a TCR beta motif, made of fewer than 10 highly homologous variants, that appeared characteristic of ankylosing spondylitis blood.

TCRdb itself ran the 5' RACE reads through MiXCR, one entry per CDR3 protein. The repertoire holds about 390,000 distinct CDR3 sequences, under 25% seen once, with around 16% in the top ten. For these receptors, no antigen is known. Material: blood, either unsorted or a sorted T cell fraction (not recorded which). These receptors originate from a male donor with ankylosing spondylitis.

This clonotype occurred a few times. The chain joins TRBV10-3 to TRBJ2-7; D is unresolved. This CDR3 is built from 15 residues. Germline V lookup: CDR1 ENHRY, CDR2 SYGVKD. Trimming took 0 bases from V and 2 from J, leaving 11 bases between them. Written as DNA, the CDR3 is TGTGCCATCAGTGAGTCCTTTGGGTTTACCTACGAGCAGTACTTC. Translated, it gives CAISESFGFTYEQYF.

The genes are TRBV5-1 and TRBJ2-1; D tentatively reads TRBD1 or TRBD2 (7 bases each). Trimming cost V 4 bases and J 1 base, with 18 bases left between them. The germline CDR1 and CDR2 sequences are SGHRS and YFSETQ. The CDR3 length is 17 residues. The CDR3 nucleotides read TGCGCCAGCAGCGGGAGGGGACAGATGCGTTCCTACAATGAGCAGTTCTTC. This encodes CASSGRGQMRSYNEQFF.

In its sample, this clonotype was seen a few times. The chain employs TRBV6-1 and TRBJ1-2; possibly TRBD1 for D (6 bases). CDR1 and CDR2 (germline): MNHNS, SASEGT. This CDR3 is 14 amino acids long. Between the trimmed V and J ends, which lost 6 bases and 1 base, there was a span of 12 bases. The CDR3, as DNA: TGTGCCAGCAGGCACGACAGGTTTAACTATGGCTACACCTTC. Residues: CASRHDRFNYGYTF.

This clonotype was seen a few times. V and J are TRBV12-3 or TRBV12-4 and TRBJ2-1; TRBD2 might be the D (5 bases). Deletions cut 5 bases from V and 0 bases from J, with 11 bases between. The CDR3 runs 15 residues. The CDR3 coding sequence is TGTGCCAGCAGTCGGACTGTTAGCTCCTACAATGAGCAGTTCTTC. It translates to CASSRTVSSYNEQFF.

The chain has TRBV11-1 and TRBJ2-4; 12 bases agree with TRBD2. The junction had 14 bases not matched to a gene; V was cut back by 5 bases and J by 0 bases. CDR1 is SGHAT, CDR2 FQDESV, per germline (reference sequence). The CDR3 is 20 amino acids. CDR3 protein: CASSPPSTSGRYVAKNIQYF. CDR3 DNA: TGTGCCAGCAGCCCCCCTTCGACTAGCGGGAGATACGTAGCCAAAAACATTCAGTACTTC.

This clonotype was seen only a few times. V usage is TRBV5-5 and J usage is TRBJ1-6; D perhaps matches TRBD1 (6 bases). V gave up 4 bases and J gave up 7 bases, with 15 bases separating them. Germline loops: CDR1 SGHKS, CDR2 YYEKEE (reference sequence). The CDR3 length is 15 residues. The CDR3 loop is CASSQPGQGNSPLHF. The CDR3 DNA is TGTGCCAGCAGCCAGCCGGGACAAGGGAATTCACCCCTCCACTTT.

CDR3: CASSIHRADNYGYTF. The CDR3 coding sequence is TGTGCCAGCAGCATTCACAGGGCCGACAACTATGGCTACACCTTC. The J gene is TRBJ1-2, the V gene TRBV7-9, with D maybe TRBD1 (6 bases). The germline V gene encodes CDR1 SEHNR and CDR2 FQNEAQ (reference sequence). The V gene lost 5 bases and the J gene lost 2 bases, with 15 bases spanning the gap. The CDR3 totals 15 residues.

The chain joins TRBV5-1 to TRBJ2-1, with D uncertain. This CDR3 region has 16 residues. Trimming took 3 bases from V and 4 from J, leaving 17 bases between them. The V gene's germline CDR1 is SGHRS and CDR2 YFSETQ. The CDR3 spells CASSSQGGRIYNEQFF. CDR3 nucleotides: TGCGCCAGCAGCTCCCAAGGTGGTCGGATATACAATGAGCAGTTCTTC.

The V and J genes are TRBV4-3 and TRBJ2-4, with a tentative D call TRBD2 (5 bases). Trimming shortened V by 1 base and J by 0 bases, and 13 bases separated the two germline ends. CDR1 LGHNA and CDR2 YSLEER come from the germline V gene. The CDR3 totals 17 residues. In DNA form, the CDR3 reads TGCGCCAGCAGCCAAGGTGCGGGTCTGGGAGCCAAAAACATTCAGTACTTC. Encoded protein: CASSQGAGLGAKNIQYF.

The genes are TRBV20-1 and TRBJ2-1; D gene unclear. The CDR3 totals 14 residues. Germline values: CDR1 DFQATT, CDR2 SNEGSKA (reference sequence). Trimming cost V 0 bases and J 0 bases, with 6 bases left between them. The chain's CDR3 is CSARDFSSYNEQFF. DNA of the CDR3: TGCAGTGCTAGAGATTTCTCCTCCTACAATGAGCAGTTCTTC.

The chain is built from TRBV12-3 or TRBV12-4 and TRBJ2-5; 7 nucleotides agree with TRBD1. This CDR3 has 15 amino acids. V was pared by 2 bases and J by 2 bases, with 5 bases of the junction left unmatched. CDR3 sequence reads: CASSLLTGIQETQYF. The CDR3 coding sequence is TGTGCCAGCAGTTTATTGACAGGGATTCAAGAGACCCAGTACTTC.

The chain is built from TRBV11-3 and TRBJ2-1; 12 bases map to TRBD2. Germline V gene lookup returns CDR1 SGHNT and CDR2 YENEEA. This CDR3 is built from 16 residues. J lost 5 bases, V lost 5 bases, and 7 bases had no gene match. Written as DNA, the CDR3 is TGTGCCAGCAGCCCTCGACTAGCGGGAGCAAACAATGAGCAGTTCTTC. It is translated as CASSPRLAGANNEQFF.

This clonotype was seen a few times. The V gene is TRBV29-1, the J gene TRBJ2-7; the match to TRBD1 covers 9 bases. This CDR3 region has 13 residues. With V trimmed by 7 bases and J by 2 bases, 6 bases remained unmatched. CDR1 and CDR2 from the germline V gene are SQVTM and ANQGSEA. CDR3 in DNA: TGCAGCGCCACCCGGACAGGGGCCTACGAGCAGTACTTC. This encodes CSATRTGAYEQYF.

This chain connects TRBV11-2 to TRBJ2-7, with D perhaps given as TRBD1 or TRBD2 (6 bases each). This CDR3 region has 15 residues. In germline, CDR1 is SGHAT, CDR2 FQNNGV. V lost 1 base, J lost 10 bases, and 20 bases lay in between. CDR3 DNA sequence: TGTGCCAGCAGCTTAGCTCCAGCCTCGGGGGCTTTTCAGTACTTC. Amino acids: CASSLAPASGAFQYF.

This clonotype was observed at least ten times. The V and J genes are TRBV6-1 and TRBJ1-1; weak D call: TRBD1 (5 bases). The CDR3 has 16 residues. V lost 10 bases to trimming and J lost 0 bases, with 21 bases between them. Germline V gene sequence: CDR1 MNHNS, CDR2 SASEGT. CDR3: CATTVGTHLMNTEAFF. CDR3 bases: TGTGCCACAACGGTGGGGACGCATCTAATGAACACTGAAGCTTTCTTT.

This clonotype was detected many times. J is TRBJ2-1 and V is TRBV12-3 or TRBV12-4; D is ambiguous. This CDR3 comprises 12 residues. V lost 3 bases and J 8 bases, leaving 8 bases between the germline ends. CDR3 amino acids: CASSFGVDEQFF. The CDR3 DNA is TGTGCCAGCAGTTTTGGGGTGGATGAGCAGTTCTTC.

This clonotype has only a few counts. The chain recombines TRBV5-1 with TRBJ2-1; D tentatively reads TRBD1 or TRBD2 (6 bases each). The germline V gene has CDR1 SGHRS and CDR2 YFSETQ. V was clipped by 0 bases and J by 3 bases, with 16 bases between them. This CDR3 has 17 residues. The CDR3 region is CASSLDGGTTYYNEQFF. The CDR3 DNA is TGCGCCAGCAGCTTGGACGGCGGGACAACCTACTACAATGAGCAGTTCTTC.

This clonotype was seen a handful of times. V usage is TRBV2 and J usage is TRBJ2-1; TRBD1 might be the D (6 bases). V was cut by 8 bases and J by 5 bases, with 13 bases left in between. Germline CDR1 is SNHLY and CDR2 is FYNNEI. The CDR3 sequence is 13 residues long. CDR3 coding DNA: TGTGCCAGCCGAGGGGGTATGCACAATGAGCAGTTCTTC. This translates into CASRGGMHNEQFF. The full variable domain, rest sourced from reference TRBV2 and TRBJ2-1, is EPEVTQTPSHQVTQMGQEVILRCVPISNHLYFYWYRQILGQKVEFLVSFYNNEISEKSEIFDDQFSVERPDGSNFTLKIRSTKLEDSAMYFCASRGGMHNEQFFGPGTRLTVL.

The chain carries TRBV7-2 and TRBJ1-5; possible D gene TRBD1, 5 bases. The CDR3 extends over 15 amino acids. The V gene's germline CDR1 is SGHTA and CDR2 FQGNSA. V lost 3 bases and J 1 base, leaving 10 bases between the germline ends. CDR3 amino acids: CASSLEGSSNQPQHF. The CDR3 bases are TGTGCCAGCAGCTTGGAGGGGTCGAGCAATCAGCCCCAGCATTTT.

The chain recombines TRBV7-7 with TRBJ1-4; perhaps TRBD1 as D (5 bases). The CDR3 covers 10 residues. Germline V gives CDR1 SSHAT, CDR2 FNYEAQ (reference sequence). Trimming left V 4 bases short and J 13 bases short, with 7 bases between. DNA of the CDR3: TGTGCCAGCAGCTGGGGGGGACTGTTTTTT. Protein sequence: CASSWGGLFF. Drawing the rest from reference TRBV7-7 and TRBJ1-4, the complete variable domain is GAGVSQSPRYKVTKRGQDVTLRCDPISSHATLYWYQQALGQGPEFLTYFNYEAQPDKSGLPSDRFSAERPEGSISTLTIQRTEQRDSAMYRCASSWGGLFFGSGTQLSVL.

The chain employs TRBV28 and TRBJ1-2; D gene unclear. Germline lookup yields CDR1 MDHEN and CDR2 SYDVKM. Trimming left V 6 bases short and J 4 bases short, with 6 bases between. The CDR3 has 11 amino acids. The CDR3 protein is CASRERYGYTF. The CDR3, as DNA: TGTGCCAGCAGGGAACGCTATGGCTACACCTTC.

The chain couples TRBV20-1 to TRBJ2-1; 10 nucleotides agree with TRBD1. The CDR3 covers 14 residues. The V and J ends lost 3 bases and 8 bases, in that order; junction bases with no gene match: 7. Germline lookup yields CDR1 DFQATT and CDR2 SNEGSKA (reference sequence). The CDR3 loop reads CSARGQGSPHEQFF. CDR3 sequence (DNA): TGCAGTGCTAGGGGACAGGGGTCCCCACATGAGCAGTTCTTC.

This clonotype showed up just a few times. The rearrangement uses TRBV20-1 and TRBJ1-5, with 9 bases lining up with TRBD1. Germline V lookup: CDR1 DFQATT, CDR2 SNEGSKA (reference sequence). Trimming removed 6 bases from V and 2 bases from J; junction bases left unmatched: 5. The CDR3 has 14 residues. The CDR3 is CSALTGGRNQPQHF. In DNA form, the CDR3 reads TGCAGTGCCCTGACAGGGGGTCGCAATCAGCCCCAGCATTTT.

The V and J genes are TRBV10-3 and TRBJ2-6, with D perhaps matching TRBD1 or TRBD2 (5 bases each). Trimming removed 10 bases from V and 4 bases from J, with 23 bases in between. Germline assignment: CDR1 ENHRY and CDR2 SYGVKD. The CDR3 contains 17 residues. In DNA, the CDR3 is TGTGCCACCCTCTTTGGGGGTTTTTCGTCCGGGGCCAACGTCCTGACTTTC. Translating gives CATLFGGFSSGANVLTF.

This rearrangement joins TRBV7-6 to TRBJ2-3; 12 bases agree with TRBD2. This CDR3 has 15 amino acids. Germline CDR1 and CDR2: SGHVS and FNYEAQ. The trim removed 3 bases at V and 6 bases at J, leaving 4 bases unmatched. In DNA, the CDR3 is TGTGCCAGCAGCTTGACTAGCGGGAGAAGGGATACGCAGTATTTT. It translates to CASSLTSGRRDTQYF.

This clonotype turned up a few times. This rearrangement joins TRBV7-3 to TRBJ2-2, with D unclear. Trimming took 1 base from V and 1 from J, leaving 7 bases between them. This CDR3 region has 15 residues. Per the germline V gene, CDR1 is SGHTA and CDR2 is FQGTGA. CDR3 in amino acids: CASSLNRQNTGELFF. CDR3 DNA sequence: TGTGCCAGCAGCTTAAACCGACAGAACACCGGGGAGCTGTTTTTT.

This clonotype was seen only a few times. The V and J genes are TRBV3-1 and TRBJ2-7; D is possibly TRBD2 (5 bases). Germline V lookup: CDR1 LGHDT, CDR2 YNNKEL (reference sequence). The CDR3 extends over 15 amino acids. V was cut by 1 base and J by 2 bases, with 12 bases left in between. Here the CDR3 reads CASSQGLLATYEQYF. CDR3 in DNA: TGTGCCAGCAGCCAAGGACTACTCGCAACCTACGAGCAGTACTTC.

This chain connects TRBV20-1 to TRBJ1-2, with TRBD1 matching over 7 bases. This CDR3 comprises 15 residues. The V and J ends lost 3 bases and 5 bases, in that order; junction bases with no gene match: 12. The V gene's germline CDR1 is DFQATT and CDR2 SNEGSKA (reference sequence). Written as DNA, the CDR3 is TGCAGTGCTAGGGAACAGGGGAGGAGCCCTTATGGCTACACCTTC. This gives the protein CSAREQGRSPYGYTF.

This clonotype was counted between two and nine times. V and J are TRBV28 and TRBJ2-2; possibly TRBD1 or TRBD2 for D (5 bases each). The CDR3 runs 15 residues. Trimming left V 2 bases short and J 4 bases short, with 11 bases between. Germline V CDR1 and CDR2: MDHEN, SYDVKM. This CDR3 is CASSLQRGGTGELFF. DNA of the CDR3: TGTGCCAGCAGTTTACAGCGTGGGGGCACCGGGGAGCTGTTTTTT.